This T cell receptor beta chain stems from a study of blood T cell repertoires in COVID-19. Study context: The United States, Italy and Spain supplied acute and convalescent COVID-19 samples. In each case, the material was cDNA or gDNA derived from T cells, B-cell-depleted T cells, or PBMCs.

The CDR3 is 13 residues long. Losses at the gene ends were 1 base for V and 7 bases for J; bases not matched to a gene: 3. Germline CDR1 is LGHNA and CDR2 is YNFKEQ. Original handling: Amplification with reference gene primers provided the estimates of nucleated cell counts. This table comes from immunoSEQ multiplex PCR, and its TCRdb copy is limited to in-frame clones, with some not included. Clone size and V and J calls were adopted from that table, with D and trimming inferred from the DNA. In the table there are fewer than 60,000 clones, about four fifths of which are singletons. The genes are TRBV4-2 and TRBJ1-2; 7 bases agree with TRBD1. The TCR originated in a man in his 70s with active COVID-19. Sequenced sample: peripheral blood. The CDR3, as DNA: TGTGCCAGCAGCCAAGCGGGGACAGTTGGCTACACCTTC. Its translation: CASSQAGTVGYTF.